This is a list of T cell receptor beta chains from one sample in a study of cytomegalovirus exposure and HLA in healthy donors. Sequencing was performed with immunoSEQ multiplex PCR; in TCRdb, only in-frame clones are kept and a portion is missing. The repertoire holds approximately 160,000 clones, with about 90% as singletons. The sequenced material came from PBMCs. The receptors were sampled from a young woman in good health and CMV-seropositive. The CDR3 runs from the conserved cysteine through the conserved F or W. D genes are given only for firm matches. Size tells how often a clone was seen (once, few, many) or the class of an expanded clone, and some rows leave it out.

DNA: TGTGCCAGCAGTGACCGACCCAGGGGAATCAGAAACACCATATATTTT
CDR3: CASSDRPRGIRNTIYF
J: TRBJ1-3
size: -
V: TRBV6-1
D: -

DNA: TGCAGCGTTGAAATTTTCGGGCAGGGGGCGGGTAACTATGGCTACACCTTC
CDR3: CSVEIFGQGAGNYGYTF
J: TRBJ1-2
size: -
V: TRBV29-1
D: TRBD1

DNA: TGTGCCAGCAGCTTAATACAGGCGGACACCGGGGAGCTGTTTTTT
CDR3: CASSLIQADTGELFF
J: TRBJ2-2
size: -
V: TRBV11-2
D: -

DNA: TGTGCCAGCAGCGTAGCTACCGGCGGGACCGAGCGGAATGGCTACACCTTC
CDR3: CASSVATGGTERNGYTF
J: TRBJ1-2
size: -
V: TRBV9
D: -

DNA: TGTGCCATTGGGCGGGGGGGTAACACCGGGGAGCTGTTTTTT
CDR3: CAIGRGGNTGELFF
J: TRBJ2-2
size: -
V: TRBV6-4
D: TRBD2

DNA: TGCAGCGGACTAGCGGGGTATTGGTACGAGCAGTACTTC
CDR3: CSGLAGYWYEQYF
J: TRBJ2-7
size: -
V: TRBV29-1
D: TRBD2

DNA: TGTGCCAGCAGCTTGACAGGGGTCGGGGCCAACGTCCTGACTTTC
CDR3: CASSLTGVGANVLTF
J: TRBJ2-6
size: few
V: TRBV7-9
D: TRBD1

DNA: TGTGCCAGCAGCTTTATCGGGGAGGAGGTGGGAGAGACCCAGTACTTC
CDR3: CASSFIGEEVGETQYF
J: TRBJ2-5
size: -
V: TRBV5-6
D: -

DNA: TGTGCCAGCAGCTTCCCCCCCGGGGGTTGGGGAAACACCATATATTTT
CDR3: CASSFPPGGWGNTIYF
J: TRBJ1-3
size: -
V: TRBV11-2
D: -

DNA: TGTGCCAGCGGGGGACAGGGTGTCGGCGGGGAGCTGTTTTTT
CDR3: CASGGQGVGGELFF
J: TRBJ2-2
size: -
V: TRBV7-9
D: TRBD1

DNA: TGCGCCAGCAGCTTGGCCGGGACAGGGGTGGCGGCGGGTTCCTACGAGCAGTACTTC
CDR3: CASSLAGTGVAAGSYEQYF
J: TRBJ2-7
size: -
V: TRBV5-1
D: TRBD1

DNA: TGTGCCAGTACCCCTAGGGGAAGCGGGGCGAGGACAGATACGCAGTATTTT
CDR3: CASTPRGSGARTDTQYF
J: TRBJ2-3
size: -
V: TRBV19
D: TRBD2

DNA: TGTGCCAGCAGCCTGAACAGGGCAAACACCGGGGAGCTGTTTTTT
CDR3: CASSLNRANTGELFF
J: TRBJ2-2
size: -
V: TRBV28
D: -

DNA: TGTGCCAGCTCCCTCGCCGGTGCTAGCACAGATACGCAGTATTTT
CDR3: CASSLAGASTDTQYF
J: TRBJ2-3
size: -
V: TRBV27
D: -

DNA: TGTGCCAGCAGACCAGACGGGGAGAGGCCCCAGCATTTT
CDR3: CASRPDGERPQHF
J: TRBJ1-5
size: -
V: TRBV2
D: -

DNA: TGTGCCAGCAGCCCCGGGATGAGAGGCTACACCTTC
CDR3: CASSPGMRGYTF
J: TRBJ1-2
size: few
V: TRBV28
D: -

DNA: TGTGCCAGCAGCTTAGGTATGAATGAGCAGTTCTTC
CDR3: CASSLGMNEQFF
J: TRBJ2-1
size: -
V: TRBV7-9
D: -

DNA: TGTGCCAGCAGCCCGGGACAGGGCCCGCGGGAGCAGTACTTC
CDR3: CASSPGQGPREQYF
J: TRBJ2-7
size: -
V: TRBV7-2
D: TRBD1

DNA: TGTGCCGGATTAAAGACAGGGGCCGGGACTAGCGTTTACGAGCAGTACTTC
CDR3: CAGLKTGAGTSVYEQYF
J: TRBJ2-7
size: -
V: TRBV2
D: TRBD2

DNA: TGTGCCAGCAGTATAGGACTAGATCAAGAGACCCAGTACTTC
CDR3: CASSIGLDQETQYF
J: TRBJ2-5
size: -
V: TRBV28
D: TRBD2

DNA: TGTGCCAGTAGTCATGATACAGGGAGATCACCCCTCCACTTT
CDR3: CASSHDTGRSPLHF
J: TRBJ1-6
size: -
V: TRBV19
D: -

DNA: TGTGCCAGTAGTACCTTTACTAGCGGGGGGACCCCGAGCTCCTACGAGCAGTACTTC
CDR3: CASSTFTSGGTPSSYEQYF
J: TRBJ2-7
size: -
V: TRBV19
D: TRBD2

DNA: TGTGCCAGCAGCCCTGGACAGGGCTTCTCCTACGAGCAGTACTTC
CDR3: CASSPGQGFSYEQYF
J: TRBJ2-7
size: once
V: TRBV6-5
D: TRBD1

DNA: TGTGCCAGCAGCTCGGGGGGTAGGGATACGCAGTATTTT
CDR3: CASSSGGRDTQYF
J: TRBJ2-3
size: -
V: TRBV13
D: TRBD2

DNA: TGTGCCAGCAGTTATTCCGGGGGTAATGAAAAACTGTTTTTT
CDR3: CASSYSGGNEKLFF
J: TRBJ1-4
size: -
V: TRBV6-5
D: -

DNA: TGCGCCAGCAGCTTCCTCCATACGCAGTATTTT
CDR3: CASSFLHTQYF
J: TRBJ2-3
size: -
V: TRBV5-1
D: -

DNA: TGTGCCAGTAGTATTCCCGGACAGCCTAGCTCTGGAAACACCATATATTTT
CDR3: CASSIPGQPSSGNTIYF
J: TRBJ1-3
size: -
V: TRBV19
D: -

DNA: TGTGCCAGCAAAAAGGGGTTCACCTACGAGCAGTACTTC
CDR3: CASKKGFTYEQYF
J: TRBJ2-7
size: -
V: TRBV28
D: -

DNA: TGTGCCAGCTCCAAACAAGATACGCAGTATTTT
CDR3: CASSKQDTQYF
J: TRBJ2-3
size: -
V: TRBV5-4
D: -

DNA: TGTGCCAGCAGCCCCTCAATGGGGACTAGCGGGATCGGGGAGCTGTTTTTT
CDR3: CASSPSMGTSGIGELFF
J: TRBJ2-2
size: -
V: TRBV9
D: TRBD2

DNA: TGTGCCAGCAGCAAAAGGACAGGCGGGGACACTGAAGCTTTCTTT
CDR3: CASSKRTGGDTEAFF
J: TRBJ1-1
size: -
V: TRBV9
D: TRBD1

DNA: TGTGCCAGCCGCCCGTTTGGGGCCACGATAGAAGCTTTCTTT
CDR3: CASRPFGATIEAFF
J: TRBJ1-1
size: once
V: TRBV2
D: -

DNA: TGTGCCAGCAGGGAGTTCAGGGCACAGCCCCAGCATTTT
CDR3: CASREFRAQPQHF
J: TRBJ1-5
size: -
V: TRBV2
D: -

DNA: TGTGCCAGCAGTTTGGGACTAGTGGTTGACGAGCAGTACTTC
CDR3: CASSLGLVVDEQYF
J: TRBJ2-7
size: -
V: TRBV2
D: TRBD2

DNA: TGTGCCAGCAGAACGGGGAGCGGGAGGGATGAGACCCAGTACTTC
CDR3: CASRTGSGRDETQYF
J: TRBJ2-5
size: few
V: TRBV2
D: TRBD2

DNA: TGTGCCAGCAGTAGCACAGGAGAAGGCAATCAGCCCCAGCATTTT
CDR3: CASSSTGEGNQPQHF
J: TRBJ1-5
size: few
V: TRBV6-5
D: -

DNA: TGTGCCAGTAGTCCAAGACTTCACAATGAGCAGTTCTTC
CDR3: CASSPRLHNEQFF
J: TRBJ2-1
size: -
V: TRBV19
D: -

DNA: TGTGCCAGCAGTGTGGAACAGTTCAGCTCCTACGAGCAGTACTTC
CDR3: CASSVEQFSSYEQYF
J: TRBJ2-7
size: -
V: TRBV2
D: -

DNA: TGTGCCAGCAGCTTAGCTACAGGGGGGGTCACTGAAGCTTTCTTT
CDR3: CASSLATGGVTEAFF
J: TRBJ1-1
size: -
V: TRBV7-9
D: TRBD1

DNA: TGTGCCAGCAGTCTACAGGGTATCGGCTATGGCTACACCTTC
CDR3: CASSLQGIGYGYTF
J: TRBJ1-2
size: -
V: TRBV27
D: -

DNA: TGTGCCAGCAGTCCCGGGACAGTAAAAAACACCATATATTTT
CDR3: CASSPGTVKNTIYF
J: TRBJ1-3
size: once
V: TRBV6-6
D: TRBD1

DNA: TGTGCCAGCAAGTCGGAGGTGGACTATAAGAATGAGCAGTTCTTC
CDR3: CASKSEVDYKNEQFF
J: TRBJ2-1
size: -
V: TRBV7-6
D: -

DNA: TGTGCCAGCAGACGAATAACTGGTTACGAGCAGTACTTC
CDR3: CASRRITGYEQYF
J: TRBJ2-7
size: once
V: TRBV27
D: -

DNA: TGTGCCAGCAGCTCTTCCAGTGGCCCCCCCGGAAACACCATATATTTT
CDR3: CASSSSSGPPGNTIYF
J: TRBJ1-3
size: -
V: TRBV11-3
D: -

DNA: TGTGCCAGTAGATTCAATCCGGACAGGGGGGATGGCAATCAGCCCCAGCATTTT
CDR3: CASRFNPDRGDGNQPQHF
J: TRBJ1-5
size: -
V: TRBV19
D: TRBD1

DNA: TGTGCCAGCAGCGTAGGGCTGGGAGCGGGGGGGCTCAGTGAGCAGTTCTTC
CDR3: CASSVGLGAGGLSEQFF
J: TRBJ2-1
size: -
V: TRBV9
D: TRBD2

DNA: TGCGCCAGCAGCTCCCGGACGGACTACGCGCAGTACTTC
CDR3: CASSSRTDYAQYF
J: TRBJ2-7
size: -
V: TRBV5-1
D: -

DNA: TGCGCCAGCAGCCAAGGGGACAGGGCGGCAGATACGCAGTATTTT
CDR3: CASSQGDRAADTQYF
J: TRBJ2-3
size: -
V: TRBV4-3
D: TRBD1